Given below is one TCR beta chain in context. The sample belongs to a study of cytotoxic CD8 clonotypes in ibrutinib-treated CLL. Germline CDR1 SGHVS, CDR2 FNYEAQ. The CDR3 consists of 13 residues. The V and J ends lost 2 bases and 4 bases respectively, with 8 bases between them. Here immunoSEQ multiplex PCR was the method, and the copy in TCRdb shows in-frame clones only, minus some. In the table there are some 70,000 clones, 90% of which are singletons. This specimen was PBMCs, taken after 12 months of ibrutinib treatment. The rearrangement joins TRBV7-6 to TRBJ1-2; no definite D call. The clonotype comes from a human donor with chronic lymphocytic leukemia. Written as DNA, the CDR3 is TGTGCCAGCAGCTTACTGGGGATCTATGGCTACACCTTC. Residues: CASSLLGIYGYTF.